The 26 T cell receptor beta chains given below trace back to one sample, sequenced in a study of brain T cells in children with intractable seizures. Only in-frame clones appear in the TCRdb table, and some are missing; sequencing was by immunoSEQ multiplex PCR. The profile shows hundreds of thousands of clones, about 93% of them singletons. Time point noted: blood from clinic visit 5 months post-surgery; TSC patient then seizure free. Sequences were derived from peripheral blood, sampled around 5 months after surgery. Receptor source: a boy younger than two with tuberous sclerosis and intractable seizures.

The chain carries TRBV6-5 and TRBJ1-3; no definite D call. CDR1 and CDR2 from the germline V gene are MNHEY and SVGAGI. CDR3 length: 14 residues. Trimming removed 4 bases from V and 0 bases from J, with 7 bases in between. The CDR3 sequence is CASSSRDSGNTIYF. The CDR3 DNA sequence: TGTGCCAGCAGTTCCCGGGACTCTGGAAACACCATATATTTT.

The chain has TRBV11-2 and TRBJ2-7; unclear D gene. Germline-derived CDR1 and CDR2 are SGHAT and FQNNGV. V gave up 4 bases and J gave up 2 bases, with 15 bases separating them. CDR3 length equals 15 residues. CDR3 loop: CASSSYEWQAYEQYF. In nucleotides, the CDR3 is TGTGCCAGCAGCTCCTATGAGTGGCAGGCCTACGAGCAGTACTTC. The complete variable domain, with remaining parts taken from reference TRBV11-2 and TRBJ2-7, reads EAGVAQSPRYKIIEKRQSVAFWCNPISGHATLYWYQQILGQGPKLLIQFQNNGVVDDSQLPKDRFSAERLKGVDSTLKIQPAKLEDSAVYLCASSSYEWQAYEQYFGPGTRLTVT.

The rearrangement uses TRBV30 and TRBJ2-7; 7 nucleotides match TRBD1. Germline loops: CDR1 GTSNPN, CDR2 SVGIG (reference sequence). V dropped 1 base and J dropped 4; count of bases not matched to a gene: 16. The CDR3 contains 17 residues. CDR3 amino acids: CAWSDHPQGRGRYEQYF. The CDR3 nucleotides read TGTGCCTGGAGTGACCACCCACAGGGGCGCGGAAGATACGAGCAGTACTTC.

This clone turned up a few times. The chain has TRBV2 and TRBJ1-2, with 7 bases aligning to TRBD1. Germline CDR1 is SNHLY and CDR2 is FYNNEI. CDR3 length: 13 residues. The trim removed 6 bases at V and 3 bases at J, leaving 4 bases unmatched. The CDR3 bases are TGTGCCAGCAGAGTCGACAGGGACTATGGCTACACCTTC. Its translation is CASRVDRDYGYTF.

The chain carries TRBV6-2 or TRBV6-3 and TRBJ1-5; perhaps TRBD1 as D (6 bases). Trimming left V 6 bases short and J 3 bases short, with 12 bases between. The CDR3 loop spans 14 amino acids. Germline V gene data show CDR1 as MNHEY and CDR2 as SVGEGT. CDR3 region: CASSPTGLNQPQHF. The CDR3 coding sequence is TGTGCCAGCAGCCCCACAGGGCTCAATCAGCCCCAGCATTTT.

The V call is TRBV6-5, the J call TRBJ1-6, with D unresolved. CDR1 is MNHEY, CDR2 SVGAGI, per germline. Trimming removed 5 bases from V and 4 bases from J, with 12 bases in between. The CDR3 has 15 amino acids. CDR3 DNA: TGTGCCAGCAGTATGAGTCACGGATATAATTCACCCCTCCACTTT. This sequence encodes CASSMSHGYNSPLHF.

The chain uses TRBV3-1 (or the pseudogene TRBV3-2) and TRBJ2-5, with 11 positions matching TRBD2. V lost 1 base, J lost 3 bases, and 7 bases stayed unmatched. Germline V CDR1 and CDR2: LGHDT, YNNKEL (reference sequence). The CDR3 is 17 residues long. The CDR3 sequence is CASSQVWLAGGKETQYF. In DNA form, the CDR3 reads TGTGCCAGCAGCCAAGTCTGGCTAGCGGGGGGTAAAGAGACCCAGTACTTC.

This chain joins TRBV5-1 and TRBJ1-1, with 9 bases lining up with TRBD1. CDR3 length: 15 amino acids. CDR1 is SGHRS and CDR2 is YFSETQ in the germline V gene. Trimming removed 2 bases from V and 5 bases from J; junction bases left unmatched: 7. The CDR3 nucleotides read TGCGCCAGCAGCTTAGGGACAGGGAGGACAACTGAAGCTTTCTTT. This codes for CASSLGTGRTTEAFF.

The CDR3 DNA follows: TGTGCCAGCAGTGAAGACGGGACAGGGGCGCTTGACAATGAGCAGTTCTTC. Encoded protein: CASSEDGTGALDNEQFF. The rearrangement uses TRBV6-1 and TRBJ2-1; 10 bases align to TRBD1. The CDR3 covers 17 residues. After removal of 1 base from V and 5 bases from J, the junction contained 8 bases not matched to a gene. Germline assignment: CDR1 MNHNS and CDR2 SASEGT.

The chain couples TRBV19 to TRBJ1-1; unclear D gene. This CDR3 has 11 residues. Trimming took off 5 bases at V and 4 bases at J, with 5 bases between the two ends. Germline V gene sequence: CDR1 LNHDA, CDR2 SQIVND (reference sequence). The CDR3 is CASSGITEAFF. Here the CDR3 DNA reads TGTGCCAGTAGTGGGATCACTGAAGCTTTCTTT.

This rearrangement joins TRBV12-3 or TRBV12-4 to TRBJ2-7, with 9 bases that match TRBD2. With V trimmed by 4 bases and J by 6 bases, 4 bases remained unmatched. The CDR3 is 13 residues long. CDR3 amino acids: CASSYSGGSEQYF. Written as DNA, the CDR3 is TGTGCCAGCAGTTATAGCGGGGGAAGCGAGCAGTACTTC.

In this sample, this clone turned up once. The chain employs TRBV12-3 or TRBV12-4 and TRBJ1-2; TRBD1 is a possible D gene (6 bases). V lost 5 bases and J lost 6, with 13 bases in between. This CDR3 is built from 13 residues. CDR3 sequence (DNA): TGTGCCAGCAGTCCAAAAGACAGGAATGGCTACACCTTC. This encodes CASSPKDRNGYTF.

The rearrangement links TRBV10-3 to TRBJ1-1; TRBD1 might be the D (5 bases). Trimming shortened V by 3 bases and J by 2 bases, and 10 bases separated the two germline ends. The V gene's germline CDR1 is ENHRY and CDR2 SYGVKD. The CDR3 covers 14 residues. CDR3 protein: CAISDNGGNTEAFF. The CDR3 region has the DNA TGTGCCATCAGTGACAATGGGGGAAACACTGAAGCTTTCTTT.

The V call is TRBV6-5, the J call TRBJ2-2; TRBD1 aligns across 7 bases. The ends lost 8 bases at V and 5 bases at J; junction bases unmatched: 11. There are 15 residues in the CDR3. Germline CDR1 and CDR2: MNHEY and SVGAGI. CDR3 region: CASPPDRVKTGELFF. CDR3 sequence (DNA): TGTGCCAGCCCCCCTGACAGGGTTAAGACCGGGGAGCTGTTTTTT.

The chain joins TRBV7-3 to TRBJ2-2; D unresolved. The CDR3 totals 15 residues. The germline V gene encodes CDR1 SGHTA and CDR2 FQGTGA. Trimming stripped 1 base from V and 4 bases from J, with 10 bases between. In DNA form, the CDR3 reads TGTGCCAGCAGCTTAATTTATCCTTCCACCGGGGAGCTGTTTTTT. Residues: CASSLIYPSTGELFF.

The V and J genes are TRBV7-9 and TRBJ2-1, with D maybe TRBD1 (5 bases). Looked up from germline, CDR1 is SEHNR and CDR2 is FQNEAQ (reference sequence). Trimming removed 0 bases from V and 8 bases from J, with 11 bases in between. The CDR3 runs to 14 residues. This chain's CDR3 is CASSLAQRGHEQFF. CDR3 nucleotides: TGTGCCAGCAGCTTAGCCCAAAGGGGTCATGAGCAGTTCTTC.

The rearrangement links TRBV4-2 to TRBJ2-7; D is undetermined. The CDR3 has 15 residues. The germline CDR1 and CDR2 sequences are LGHNA and YNFKEQ. Trimming left V 0 bases short and J 2 bases short, with 11 bases between. The CDR3 DNA follows: TGTGCCAGCAGCCAAGATTTGGCGATAACCTACGAGCAGTACTTC. Its translation is CASSQDLAITYEQYF.

The chain uses TRBV5-1 and TRBJ1-2; D gene unclear. CDR1 and CDR2 (germline): SGHRS, YFSETQ. This CDR3 spans 13 amino acids. Trimming removed 3 bases from V and 2 bases from J, with 8 bases in between. The CDR3 DNA sequence: TGCGCCAGCAGCTCGGACGGAAACTATGGCTACACCTTC. As protein: CASSSDGNYGYTF.

The V gene is TRBV3-1 (or the pseudogene TRBV3-2), the J gene TRBJ1-2; D perhaps matches TRBD1 (6 bases). The CDR3 is made up of 16 amino acids. The V end was cut by 4 bases, the J end by 3 bases, with 18 bases between. The germline CDR1 and CDR2 sequences are LGHDT and YNNKEL (reference sequence). The DNA for the CDR3 is TGTGCCAGCAGCCCCGATAAGGGGGGTTTGTACTATGGCTACACCTTC. It is translated as CASSPDKGGLYYGYTF.

The J gene is TRBJ1-6, the V gene TRBV19; TRBD1 matches at 8 bases. Unmatched junction bases numbered 7, after V lost 5 bases and J lost 10 bases. The CDR3 consists of 14 residues. Germline lookup yields CDR1 LNHDA and CDR2 SQIVND (reference sequence). The DNA for the CDR3 is TGTGCCAGTAGTTCCGACAGGGGAGGGTCACCCCTCCACTTT. Translation gives CASSSDRGGSPLHF.

The V gene is TRBV28, the J gene TRBJ1-1, with 9 positions matching TRBD1. V gave up 7 bases and J gave up 5 bases; unmatched junction bases: 8. The germline V gene encodes CDR1 MDHEN and CDR2 SYDVKM. The CDR3 length is 14 residues. The CDR3 DNA reads as TGTGCCAGCATCACAGGGGGCGCGTGGACTGAAGCTTTCTTT. It is translated as CASITGGAWTEAFF.

V is TRBV28 and J is TRBJ1-5, with D possibly TRBD1 on 6 matching bases. The germline CDR1 and CDR2 sequences are MDHEN and SYDVKM. This CDR3 is 15 amino acids long. Deletions cut 4 bases from V and 0 bases from J, with 10 bases between. CDR3 loop: CASSWGANSNQPQHF. DNA of the CDR3: TGTGCCAGCAGTTGGGGGGCGAATAGCAATCAGCCCCAGCATTTT.

J is TRBJ1-1 and V is TRBV9; a possible D gene is TRBD1 (5 bases). Trimming cost V 3 bases and J 4 bases, with 19 bases left between them. The CDR3 covers 16 residues. Germline loops: CDR1 SGDLS, CDR2 YYNGEE. CDR3 amino acids: CASSAGTPIEGTEAFF. CDR3 DNA sequence: TGTGCCAGCAGCGCCGGGACCCCGATTGAAGGCACTGAAGCTTTCTTT.

As concerns this clone: The same CDR3 is also encoded by other DNA sequences in this sample. The chain carries TRBV27 and TRBJ2-7; unclear D gene. Trimming shortened V by 4 bases and J by 4 bases, and 5 bases separated the two germline ends. This CDR3 region has 11 residues. CDR1 and CDR2 (germline): MNHEY, SMNVEV (reference sequence). This CDR3 is CASSSYYEQYF. The DNA for the CDR3 is TGTGCCAGCAGTTCCTATTACGAGCAGTACTTC.

The rearrangement links TRBV19 to TRBJ2-3; D remains ambiguous. Trimming removed 5 bases from V and 1 base from J, with 7 bases in between. This CDR3 is built from 13 residues. Germline loops: CDR1 LNHDA, CDR2 SQIVND (reference sequence). The CDR3 loop reads CASSPERTDTQYF. The DNA of the CDR3 is TGTGCCAGTAGTCCAGAACGCACAGATACGCAGTATTTT.

V is TRBV3-1 (or the pseudogene TRBV3-2) and J is TRBJ1-3; D uncertain. The CDR3 length is 16 residues. In germline, CDR1 is LGHDT, CDR2 YNNKEL (reference sequence). Trimming took off 4 bases at V and 0 bases at J, with 13 bases between the two ends. DNA of the CDR3: TGTGCCAGCAGCCGAACACAGAGAACCTCTGGAAACACCATATATTTT. Protein: CASSRTQRTSGNTIYF.